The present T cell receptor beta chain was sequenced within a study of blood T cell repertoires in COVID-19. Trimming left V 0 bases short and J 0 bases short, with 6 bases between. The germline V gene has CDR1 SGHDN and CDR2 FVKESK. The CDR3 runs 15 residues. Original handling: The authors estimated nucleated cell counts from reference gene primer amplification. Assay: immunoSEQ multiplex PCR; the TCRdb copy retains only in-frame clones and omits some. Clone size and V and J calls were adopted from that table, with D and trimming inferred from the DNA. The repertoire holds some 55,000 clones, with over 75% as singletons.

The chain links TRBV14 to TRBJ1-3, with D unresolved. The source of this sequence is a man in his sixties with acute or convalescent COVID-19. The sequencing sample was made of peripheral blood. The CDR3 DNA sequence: TGTGCCAGCAGCCAAGAACATCTCTCTGGAAACACCATATATTTT. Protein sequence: CASSQEHLSGNTIYF. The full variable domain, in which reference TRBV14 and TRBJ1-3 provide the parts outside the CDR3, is EAGVTQFPSHSVIEKGQTVTLRCDPISGHDNLYWYRRVMGKEIKFLLHFVKESKQDESGMPNNRFLAERTGGTYSTLKVQPAELEDSGVYFCASSQEHLSGNTIYFGEGSWLTVV.